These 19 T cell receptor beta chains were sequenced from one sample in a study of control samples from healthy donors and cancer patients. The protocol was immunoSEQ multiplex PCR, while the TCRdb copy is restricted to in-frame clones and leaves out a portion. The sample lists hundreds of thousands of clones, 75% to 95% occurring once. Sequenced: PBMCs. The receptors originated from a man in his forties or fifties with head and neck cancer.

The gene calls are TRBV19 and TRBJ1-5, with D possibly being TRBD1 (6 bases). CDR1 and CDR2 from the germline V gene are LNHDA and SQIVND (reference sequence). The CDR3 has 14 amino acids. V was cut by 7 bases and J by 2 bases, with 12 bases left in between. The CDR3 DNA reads TGTGCCAGTACCGCCGCAGGGGGCAATCAGCCCCAGCATTTT. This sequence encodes CASTAAGGNQPQHF.

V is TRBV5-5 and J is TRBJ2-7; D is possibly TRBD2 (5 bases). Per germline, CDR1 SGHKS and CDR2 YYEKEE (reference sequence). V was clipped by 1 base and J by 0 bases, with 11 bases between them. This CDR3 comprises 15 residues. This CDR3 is CASSLRGSSSYEQYF. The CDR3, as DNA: TGTGCCAGCAGCTTGAGAGGGAGTAGCTCCTACGAGCAGTACTTC.

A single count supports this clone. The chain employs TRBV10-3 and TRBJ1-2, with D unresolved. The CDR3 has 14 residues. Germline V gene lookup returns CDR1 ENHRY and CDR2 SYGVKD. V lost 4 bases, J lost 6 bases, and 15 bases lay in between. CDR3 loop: CAISVQGIGDGYTF. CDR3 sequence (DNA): TGTGCCATCAGTGTCCAAGGTATTGGCGATGGCTACACCTTC.

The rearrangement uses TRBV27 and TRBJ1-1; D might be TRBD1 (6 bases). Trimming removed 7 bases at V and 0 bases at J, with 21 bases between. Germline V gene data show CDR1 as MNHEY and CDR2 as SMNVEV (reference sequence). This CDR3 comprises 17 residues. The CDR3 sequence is CASTPGQKRKMNTEAFF. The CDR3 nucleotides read TGTGCCAGCACTCCAGGACAGAAGCGCAAAATGAACACTGAAGCTTTCTTT.

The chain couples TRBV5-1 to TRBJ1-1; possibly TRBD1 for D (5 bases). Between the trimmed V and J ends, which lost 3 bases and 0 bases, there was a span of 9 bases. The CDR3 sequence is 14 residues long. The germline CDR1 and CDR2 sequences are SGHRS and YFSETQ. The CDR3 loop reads CASSYRTLNTEAFF. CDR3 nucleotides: TGCGCCAGCAGCTACCGGACACTGAACACTGAAGCTTTCTTT.

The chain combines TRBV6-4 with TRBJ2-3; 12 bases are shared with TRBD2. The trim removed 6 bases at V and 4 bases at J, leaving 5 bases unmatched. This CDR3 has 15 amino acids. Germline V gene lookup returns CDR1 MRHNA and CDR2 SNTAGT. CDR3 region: CASRTTSGRPDTQYF. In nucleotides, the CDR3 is TGTGCCAGCAGGACGACTAGCGGGAGACCAGATACGCAGTATTTT.

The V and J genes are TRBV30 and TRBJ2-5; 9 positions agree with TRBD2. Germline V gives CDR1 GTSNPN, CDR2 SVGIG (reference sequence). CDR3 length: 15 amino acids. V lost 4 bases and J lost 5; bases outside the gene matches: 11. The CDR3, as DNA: TGTGCCTGGAATCCCCCGCTAGCGGGATCCGAGACCCAGTACTTC. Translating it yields CAWNPPLAGSETQYF.

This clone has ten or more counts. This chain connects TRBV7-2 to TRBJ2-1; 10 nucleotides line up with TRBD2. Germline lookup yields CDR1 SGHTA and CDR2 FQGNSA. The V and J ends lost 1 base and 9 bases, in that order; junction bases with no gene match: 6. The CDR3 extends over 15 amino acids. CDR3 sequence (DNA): TGTGCCAGCAGCTTAGTCGCAGCGGGAGGGTTTGAGCAGTTCTTC. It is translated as CASSLVAAGGFEQFF.

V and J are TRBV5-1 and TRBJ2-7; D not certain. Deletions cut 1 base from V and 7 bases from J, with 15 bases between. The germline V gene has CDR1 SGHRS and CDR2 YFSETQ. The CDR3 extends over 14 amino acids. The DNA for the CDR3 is TGCGCCAGCAGCTTGTCTGAGGCTCTGGGGGAGCAGTACTTC. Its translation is CASSLSEALGEQYF.

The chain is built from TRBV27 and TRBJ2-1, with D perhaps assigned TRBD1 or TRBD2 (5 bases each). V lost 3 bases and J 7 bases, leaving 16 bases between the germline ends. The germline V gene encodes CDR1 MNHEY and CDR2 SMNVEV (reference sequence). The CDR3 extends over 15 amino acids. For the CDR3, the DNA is TGTGCCAGCAGTTTGGGACCTCCCGTCGGGAATGAGCAGTTCTTC. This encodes CASSLGPPVGNEQFF.

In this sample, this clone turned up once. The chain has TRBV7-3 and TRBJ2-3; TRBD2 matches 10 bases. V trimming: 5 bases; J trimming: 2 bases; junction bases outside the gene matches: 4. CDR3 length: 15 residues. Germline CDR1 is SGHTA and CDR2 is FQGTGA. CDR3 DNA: TGTGCCAGCAGCCGGACTAGCGGATACACAGATACGCAGTATTTT. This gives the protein CASSRTSGYTDTQYF.

Here the CDR3 reads CASNIQGEETQYF. The DNA for the CDR3 is TGCGCCAGCAATATACAGGGGGAAGAGACCCAGTACTTC. V and J are TRBV5-1 and TRBJ2-5, with TRBD1 identical over 8 bases. The CDR3 is 13 residues long. CDR1 is SGHRS, CDR2 YFSETQ, per germline. The trim removed 6 bases at V and 3 bases at J, leaving 4 bases unmatched. Full variable domain (remainder filled in from reference TRBV5-1 and TRBJ2-5): KAGVTQTPRYLIKTRGQQVTLSCSPISGHRSVSWYQQTPGQGLQFLFEYFSETQRNKGNFPGRFSGRQFSNSRSEMNVSTLELGDSALYLCASNIQGEETQYFGPGTRLLVL.

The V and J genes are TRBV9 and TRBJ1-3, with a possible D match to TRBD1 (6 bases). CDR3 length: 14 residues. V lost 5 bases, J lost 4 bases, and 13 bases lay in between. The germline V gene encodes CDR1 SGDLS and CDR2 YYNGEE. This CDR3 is CASSTETGGNTIYF. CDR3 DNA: TGTGCCAGCAGTACCGAGACAGGCGGAAACACCATATATTTT.

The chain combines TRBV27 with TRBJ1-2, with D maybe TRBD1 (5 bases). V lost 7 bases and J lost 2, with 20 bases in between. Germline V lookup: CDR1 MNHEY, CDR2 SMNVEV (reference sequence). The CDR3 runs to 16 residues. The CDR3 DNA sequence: TGTGCCAGCACCTCCGGGCAGGGCGCGGGGAACTATGGCTACACCTTC. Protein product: CASTSGQGAGNYGYTF.

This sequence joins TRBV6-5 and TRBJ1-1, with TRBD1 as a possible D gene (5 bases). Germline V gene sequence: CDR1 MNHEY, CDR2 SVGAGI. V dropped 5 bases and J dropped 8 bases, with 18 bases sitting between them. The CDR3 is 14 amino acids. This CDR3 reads CASSPNRAGPEAFF. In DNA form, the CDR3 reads TGTGCCAGCAGTCCAAATAGGGCGGGGCCAGAAGCTTTCTTT.

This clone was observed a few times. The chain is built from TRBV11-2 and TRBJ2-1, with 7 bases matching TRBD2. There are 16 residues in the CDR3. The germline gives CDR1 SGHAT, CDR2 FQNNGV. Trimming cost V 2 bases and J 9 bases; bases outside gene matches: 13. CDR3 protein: CASSLNAAGATIEQFF. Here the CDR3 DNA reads TGTGCCAGCAGCTTAAACGCGGCGGGAGCTACCATTGAGCAGTTCTTC.

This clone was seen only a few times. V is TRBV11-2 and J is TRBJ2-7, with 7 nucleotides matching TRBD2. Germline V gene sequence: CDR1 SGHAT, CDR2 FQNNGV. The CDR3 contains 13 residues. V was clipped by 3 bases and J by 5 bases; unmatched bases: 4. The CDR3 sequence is CASSFERGNEQYF. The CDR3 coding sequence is TGTGCCAGCAGCTTCGAGCGGGGTAACGAGCAGTACTTC.

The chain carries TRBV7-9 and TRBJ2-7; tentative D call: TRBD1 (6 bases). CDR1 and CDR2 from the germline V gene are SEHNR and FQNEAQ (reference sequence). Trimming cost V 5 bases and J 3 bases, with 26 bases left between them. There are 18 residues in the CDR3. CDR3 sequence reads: CASSETRRGDRRYYEQYF. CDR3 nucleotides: TGTGCCAGCAGCGAGACTCGCAGGGGCGACAGGCGTTACTACGAGCAGTACTTC.

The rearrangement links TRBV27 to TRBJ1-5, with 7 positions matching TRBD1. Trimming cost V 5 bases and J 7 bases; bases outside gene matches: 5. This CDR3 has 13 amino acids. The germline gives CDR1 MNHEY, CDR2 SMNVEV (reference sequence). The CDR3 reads CASSDRDRQPQHF. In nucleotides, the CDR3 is TGTGCCAGCAGTGACAGGGATCGGCAGCCCCAGCATTTT.